The 30 T cell receptor beta chains below all came from one sample that was sequenced in a study of cytomegalovirus exposure and HLA in healthy donors. The PCR used 60 Vbeta and 13 Jbeta primers. Using immunoSEQ multiplex PCR, the repertoire was profiled, and TCRdb retains in-frame clones only, with some absent. The sample contains roughly 150,000 clones, 70% to 85% of which appear only once. The sequenced material came from PBMCs. Receptors were obtained from a man aged 50 or older in good health and CMV-seropositive.

This chain links TRBV9 with TRBJ2-5; 9 positions agree with TRBD2. The germline V gene has CDR1 SGDLS and CDR2 YYNGEE. V shed 0 bases and J 7 bases; nucleotides not matched to a gene: 13. The CDR3 sequence is 17 residues long. The CDR3 sequence: CASSVALGGGGPRTQYF. In nucleotides, the CDR3 is TGTGCCAGCAGCGTAGCGTTAGGCGGGGGGGGCCCCCGGACCCAGTACTTC.

This clone turned up a few times. The V call is TRBV4-2, the J call TRBJ2-7; TRBD1 is a possible D gene (5 bases). Trimming left V 4 bases short and J 0 bases short, with 10 bases between. Germline CDR1 and CDR2: LGHNA and YNFKEQ. The CDR3 loop spans 14 amino acids. In nucleotides, the CDR3 is TGTGCCAGCAGCCCACAGGAAGGCTCCTACGAGCAGTACTTC. Its translation is CASSPQEGSYEQYF.

The DNA of the CDR3 is TGTGCCAGCAGCTTAGGCGGGGGGGATCACAATGAGCAGTTCTTC. Protein sequence: CASSLGGGDHNEQFF. The chain carries TRBV7-3 and TRBJ2-1; 9 bases line up with TRBD2. The CDR3 has 15 amino acids. J lost 5 bases, V lost 2 bases, and 4 bases had no gene match. Germline V CDR1 and CDR2: SGHTA, FQGTGA.

The chain joins TRBV28 to TRBJ2-7, with 10 bases fitting TRBD1. With V trimmed by 7 bases and J by 2 bases, 5 bases remained unmatched. Germline V gene data show CDR1 as MDHEN and CDR2 as SYDVKM. CDR3 length: 14 residues. The CDR3 sequence: CASKGTGVTYEQYF. The CDR3 DNA follows: TGTGCCAGCAAAGGGACAGGGGTTACCTACGAGCAGTACTTC.

This chain joins TRBV5-6 and TRBJ2-7, with TRBD2 identical over 7 bases. The CDR3 totals 15 residues. The V segment lost 3 bases and the J segment 5 bases; nucleotides outside the gene matches: 11. Germline V gene sequence: CDR1 SGHDT, CDR2 YYEEEE. CDR3 DNA: TGTGCCAGCAGCTCTTCTGGGAGGGGCCCTAACGAGCAGTACTTC. Amino acid sequence: CASSSSGRGPNEQYF.

The chain recombines TRBV19 with TRBJ1-6; 7 bases match TRBD1. The CDR3 is 16 residues long. J gave up 9 bases and V 3 bases, and 11 bases lay outside the gene matches. Germline V lookup: CDR1 LNHDA, CDR2 SQIVND (reference sequence). The CDR3 DNA is TGTGCCAGTAGTATCGACAGGGCATTTGATTCTTCACCCCTCCACTTT. Its protein product is CASSIDRAFDSSPLHF.

This clone came up a few times. The chain carries TRBV6-5 and TRBJ2-2; 8 positions agree with TRBD1. CDR1 is MNHEY and CDR2 is SVGAGI in the germline V gene. Trimming removed 2 bases from V and 3 bases from J; junction bases left unmatched: 2. This CDR3 has 15 residues. This CDR3 is CASSYQGAHTGELFF. CDR3 coding DNA: TGTGCCAGCAGTTACCAGGGGGCACACACCGGGGAGCTGTTTTTT.

As DNA, the CDR3 is TGTGCCAGCAGTAGGACAGGGGTCACTGAAGCTTTCTTT. Translated: CASSRTGVTEAFF. The chain links TRBV27 to TRBJ1-1, with 9 positions matching TRBD1. This CDR3 spans 13 amino acids. With 5 bases clipped from V and 4 bases from J, the junction kept 2 bases outside the gene matches. Germline CDR1 reads MNHEY; CDR2 reads SMNVEV (reference sequence).

The gene calls are TRBV5-4 and TRBJ2-5; 9 positions match TRBD1. In germline, CDR1 is SGHNT, CDR2 YYREEE (reference sequence). The junction had 6 bases not matched to a gene; V was cut back by 2 bases and J by 4 bases. The CDR3 totals 15 residues. The DNA for the CDR3 is TGTGCCAGCAGCTTACGGGGACAGGGTTCAGAGACCCAGTACTTC. Amino acids: CASSLRGQGSETQYF.

This chain joins TRBV28 and TRBJ2-2; the D gene is possibly TRBD2 (7 bases). The V gene's germline CDR1 is MDHEN and CDR2 SYDVKM. CDR3 length: 15 residues. Trimming stripped 3 bases from V and 6 bases from J, with 14 bases between. The CDR3 DNA is TGTGCCAGCAGTTTGAGGAGGGAGGGGGCCGGGGAGCTGTTTTTT. Amino acids: CASSLRREGAGELFF.

A remark on this clone: This sample also contains other DNA sequences that code for the same CDR3. The rearrangement links TRBV4-3 to TRBJ1-5; D possibly corresponds to TRBD1 (5 bases). The V gene lost 3 bases and the J gene lost 1 base, with 10 bases spanning the gap. This CDR3 region has 15 residues. Germline V gene lookup returns CDR1 LGHNA and CDR2 YSLEER. CDR3 protein: CASSQGGNSNQPQHF. CDR3 nucleotides: TGCGCCAGCAGCCAGGGGGGTAACAGCAATCAGCCCCAGCATTTT.

The V gene is TRBV7-9, the J gene TRBJ1-6, with 8 bases fitting TRBD1. The V gene's germline CDR1 is SEHNR and CDR2 FQNEAQ (reference sequence). CDR3 length: 15 residues. The V and J ends lost 5 bases and 6 bases, in that order; junction bases with no gene match: 6. The CDR3 DNA reads as TGTGCCAGCAGCGGAAGGGACAGGAGTAATTCACCCCTCCACTTT. Translating gives CASSGRDRSNSPLHF.

The V gene is TRBV6-1, the J gene TRBJ1-6; 7 positions agree with TRBD1. CDR3 length: 15 amino acids. Germline CDR1 MNHNS, CDR2 SASEGT. Germline trimming cut 2 bases from V and 7 bases from J; bases unmatched to any gene: 5. The CDR3 DNA reads as TGTGCCAGCAGTGAAAAAACAGGGGTGAATTCACCCCTCCACTTT. Its protein is CASSEKTGVNSPLHF.

The J gene is TRBJ2-7, the V gene TRBV7-2; 7 bases align to TRBD2. Trimming cost V 4 bases and J 4 bases; bases outside gene matches: 4. The CDR3 has 13 amino acids. Germline CDR1 is SGHTA and CDR2 is FQGNSA. CDR3 bases: TGTGCCAGCAGCTCGTTGGGGGGGTACGAGCAGTACTTC. As protein: CASSSLGGYEQYF.

A note on this clone: The same CDR3 can be traced to other DNA sequences in this sample. The chain combines TRBV5-6 with TRBJ1-2; 9 nucleotides match TRBD1. Germline V lookup: CDR1 SGHDT, CDR2 YYEEEE. CDR3 length equals 17 residues. V was pared by 0 bases and J by 7 bases, with 13 bases of the junction left unmatched. The CDR3 DNA sequence: TGTGCCAGCAGCTTGGGACAGGGGGAACTAGTAGCAGGTGGCTACACCTTC. As protein: CASSLGQGELVAGGYTF.

Points on this clone: Different DNA sequences within this sample yield the same CDR3. The V call is TRBV18, the J call TRBJ2-7, with 11 bases fitting TRBD2. The germline CDR1 and CDR2 sequences are KGHSH and LQKENI. The CDR3 contains 19 residues. V was pared by 6 bases and J by 3 bases, with 19 bases of the junction left unmatched. CDR3 protein: CASSPTPGLAGGHGYEQYF. The CDR3 nucleotides read TGTGCCAGCTCGCCAACACCCGGGTTAGCGGGGGGGCACGGCTACGAGCAGTACTTC.

This clone was seen more than once but under ten times. The rearrangement uses TRBV7-9 and TRBJ1-3; D is possibly TRBD1 (6 bases). The V and J ends lost 0 bases and 1 base respectively, with 10 bases between them. The length of the CDR3 is 16 residues. The germline V gene has CDR1 SEHNR and CDR2 FQNEAQ (reference sequence). CDR3 sequence (DNA): TGTGCCAGCAGCTTAGCGGGAGGGGGGTCTGGAAACACCATATATTTT. It codes for CASSLAGGGSGNTIYF.

The chain couples TRBV13 to TRBJ1-6; 9 bases map to TRBD1. Germline CDR1 and CDR2: PRHDT and FYEKMQ (reference sequence). V shed 6 bases and J 9 bases; nucleotides not matched to a gene: 9. This CDR3 region has 15 residues. CDR3 bases: TGTGCCAGCAGGGGGGACAGGGTAAATGGTTCACCCCTCCACTTT. Translating gives CASRGDRVNGSPLHF.

The chain recombines TRBV11-2 with TRBJ2-5; D remains ambiguous. Judging by the DNA end, TRBJ2-7 fits better; the J call may be wrong. The CDR3 is made up of 17 amino acids. CDR1 and CDR2 (germline): SGHAT, FQNNGV. Written as DNA, the CDR3 is TGTGCCAGCAGCTTAGTAATCTCGGCAGGTATATCCTACGAGCAGTACTTC. Translation: CASSLVISAGISYEQYF.

V usage is TRBV9 and J usage is TRBJ2-5, with TRBD2 identical over 11 bases. The CDR3 contains 16 residues. After removal of 3 bases from V and 0 bases from J, the junction contained 4 bases not matched to a gene. CDR1 is SGDLS and CDR2 is YYNGEE in the germline V gene. CDR3 residues: CASSALAGGNQETQYF. The DNA of the CDR3 is TGTGCCAGCAGCGCTCTAGCGGGGGGCAACCAAGAGACCCAGTACTTC.

J is TRBJ2-2 and V is TRBV6-4, with a possible D match to TRBD1 (5 bases). V dropped 6 bases and J dropped 1 base, with 12 bases sitting between them. The V gene's germline CDR1 is MRHNA and CDR2 SNTAGT. This CDR3 spans 15 amino acids. CDR3 sequence (DNA): TGTGCCAGCAGAAAGGGGAACGAGAACACCGGGGAGCTGTTTTTT. Translated, it gives CASRKGNENTGELFF.

The V gene is TRBV7-9, the J gene TRBJ2-3; D is unclear. Germline loops: CDR1 SEHNR, CDR2 FQNEAQ (reference sequence). The CDR3 has 11 residues. V was shortened by 7 bases and J by 4 bases, with 6 bases between the two germline ends. CDR3: CASTPSDTQYF. CDR3 nucleotides: TGTGCCAGCACCCCTTCAGATACGCAGTATTTT.

This clone was counted between two and nine times. The chain combines TRBV6-5 with TRBJ1-2, with D possibly TRBD1 on 5 matching bases. Germline CDR1 MNHEY, CDR2 SVGAGI. V lost 4 bases, J lost 6 bases, and 9 bases lay in between. This CDR3 has 12 amino acids. CDR3 loop: CASSSGGDGYTF. In DNA form, the CDR3 reads TGTGCCAGCAGTTCCGGGGGGGATGGCTACACCTTC.

The chain combines TRBV11-2 with TRBJ2-7; a weak D match, TRBD2 (6 bases). The CDR3 contains 15 residues. Germline V gives CDR1 SGHAT, CDR2 FQNNGV. The germline V and J ends were trimmed by 5 bases and 5 bases, with 19 bases remaining between them. CDR3 in amino acids: CASSPSPGDRNEQYF. Written as DNA, the CDR3 is TGTGCCAGCAGCCCCTCGCCGGGAGATAGGAACGAGCAGTACTTC.

This chain uses TRBV5-1 with TRBJ2-2, with 9 bases aligning to TRBD2. The CDR3 loop spans 16 amino acids. Germline V CDR1 and CDR2: SGHRS, YFSETQ. With 0 bases clipped from V and 3 bases from J, the junction kept 3 bases outside the gene matches. The CDR3 region has the DNA TGCGCCAGCAGCTTGGGGCTAGCGGGGCACACCGGGGAGCTGTTTTTT. It yields the protein CASSLGLAGHTGELFF.

J is TRBJ2-7 and V is TRBV6-6; a possible D gene is TRBD2 (5 bases). This CDR3 is built from 14 residues. Germline CDR1 reads MNHNY; CDR2 reads SVGAGI (reference sequence). The ends were cut back, 4 bases at V and 6 bases at J, with 16 bases in the middle. Here the CDR3 DNA reads TGTGCCAGCAGTTCGTGGAGGTCAGAGTCCGAGCAGTACTTC. It specifies CASSSWRSESEQYF.

The J gene is TRBJ1-1, the V gene TRBV19; TRBD1 matches 8 bases. The V gene's germline CDR1 is LNHDA and CDR2 SQIVND (reference sequence). The V gene end was trimmed by 4 bases and the J gene end by 3 bases; junction bases not matched to a gene: 7. This CDR3 contains 15 residues. This chain's CDR3 is CASSRTGSLHTEAFF. The CDR3, as DNA: TGTGCCAGTAGTAGGACAGGGAGTTTGCACACTGAAGCTTTCTTT.

This clone was observed once. The chain couples TRBV9 to TRBJ1-4; 8 bases line up with TRBD1. Germline assignment: CDR1 SGDLS and CDR2 YYNGEE. This CDR3 is 14 amino acids long. After removal of 4 bases from V and 5 bases from J, the junction contained 4 bases not matched to a gene. CDR3 in DNA: TGTGCCAGCAGCACGGGACAGGCCAATGAAAAACTGTTTTTT. As protein: CASSTGQANEKLFF.

This clone was found once. The chain links TRBV10-1 to TRBJ2-3, with a tentative D call TRBD1 (5 bases). Germline loops: CDR1 WNHNN, CDR2 SYGVQD (reference sequence). Trimming removed 3 bases at V and 4 bases at J, with 8 bases between. The CDR3 is made up of 13 amino acids. The CDR3 is CASSEGVADTQYF. CDR3 nucleotide sequence: TGCGCCAGCAGTGAAGGGGTGGCAGATACGCAGTATTTT.

The chain joins TRBV6-6 to TRBJ2-1; TRBD2 matches 13 bases. V lost 7 bases, J lost 5 bases, and 5 bases stayed unmatched. CDR3 length: 15 residues. Germline assignment: CDR1 MNHNY and CDR2 SVGAGI (reference sequence). Written as DNA, the CDR3 is TGTGCCAGCACCCTGACTAGCGGGGGGAACAATGAGCAGTTCTTC. This translates into CASTLTSGGNNEQFF.